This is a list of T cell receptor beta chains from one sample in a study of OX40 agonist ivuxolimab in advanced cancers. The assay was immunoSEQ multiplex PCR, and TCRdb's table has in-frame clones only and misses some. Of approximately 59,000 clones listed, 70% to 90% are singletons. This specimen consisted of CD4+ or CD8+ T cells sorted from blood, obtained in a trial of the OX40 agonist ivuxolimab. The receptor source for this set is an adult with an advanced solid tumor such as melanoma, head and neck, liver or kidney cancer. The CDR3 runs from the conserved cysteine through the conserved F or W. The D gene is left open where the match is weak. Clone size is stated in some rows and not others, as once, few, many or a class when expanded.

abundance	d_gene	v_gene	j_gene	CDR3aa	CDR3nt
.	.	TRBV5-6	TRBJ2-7	CASSLGRQAYEQYF	TGTGCCAGCAGCTTGGGTCGGCAGGCCTACGAGCAGTACTTC
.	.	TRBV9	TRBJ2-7	CASSVEFEQYF	TGTGCCAGCAGCGTAGAGTTCGAGCAGTACTTC
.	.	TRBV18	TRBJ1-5	CASSPPSRPNQPQHF	TGTGCCAGCTCACCACCCTCCCGACCTAATCAGCCCCAGCATTTT
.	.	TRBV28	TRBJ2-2	CASSFYDTFANTGELFF	TGTGCCAGCAGTTTCTACGACACGTTCGCGAACACCGGGGAGCTGTTTTTT
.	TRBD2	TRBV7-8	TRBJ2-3	CASSSTSGSGTDTQYF	TGTGCCAGCAGCTCGACTAGCGGGAGTGGTACAGATACGCAGTATTTT
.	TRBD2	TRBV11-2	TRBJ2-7	CASSPGTSGNNEQYF	TGTGCCAGCAGCCCCGGGACTAGCGGGAACAACGAGCAGTACTTC
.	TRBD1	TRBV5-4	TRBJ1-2	CASSTMTGRDGYTF	TGTGCCAGCAGCACGATGACAGGGCGCGATGGCTACACCTTC
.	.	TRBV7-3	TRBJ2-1	CASSPGSYNEQFF	TGTGCCAGCAGCCCAGGCTCCTACAATGAGCAGTTCTTC
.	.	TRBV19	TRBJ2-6	CASSIDEQGRASGANVLTF	TGTGCCAGTAGTATAGATGAACAGGGTCGGGCCTCTGGGGCCAACGTCCTGACTTTC
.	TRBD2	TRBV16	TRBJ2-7	CASSLGLAEAGYEQYF	TGTGCCAGCAGCCTCGGACTAGCGGAGGCGGGCTACGAGCAGTACTTC
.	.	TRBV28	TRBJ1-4	CASRPLGTPSEKLFF	TGTGCCAGCAGGCCACTCGGGACGCCCAGTGAAAAACTGTTTTTT
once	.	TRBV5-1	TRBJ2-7	CASSLAASTYEQYF	TGCGCCAGCAGCTTGGCAGCGTCGACCTACGAGCAGTACTTC
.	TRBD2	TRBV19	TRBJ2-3	CASSRRGRVRTDTQYF	TGTGCCAGTAGTCGCCGGGGGAGGGTTCGCACAGATACGCAGTATTTT
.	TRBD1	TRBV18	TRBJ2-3	CASSPIGQGTDTQYF	TGTGCCAGCTCACCAATAGGACAGGGCACAGATACGCAGTATTTT
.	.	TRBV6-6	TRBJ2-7	CASKDLGYSYEQYF	TGTGCCAGCAAGGATTTGGGCTACTCCTACGAGCAGTACTTC
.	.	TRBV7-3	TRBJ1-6	CASSLNHAGTNSPLHF	TGTGCCAGCAGCTTAAATCATGCAGGGACGAATTCACCCCTCCACTTT
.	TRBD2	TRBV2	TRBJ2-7	CASSDDGLAGEQYF	TGTGCCAGCAGCGACGATGGACTAGCGGGCGAGCAGTACTTC
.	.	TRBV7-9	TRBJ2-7	CASSLGIRWIF	TGTGCCAGCAGCTTAGGGATAAGGTGGATCTTC
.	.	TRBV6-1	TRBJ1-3	CASSDWLESLSGNTIYF	TGTGCCAGCAGTGATTGGTTGGAGTCACTCTCTGGAAACACCATATATTTT
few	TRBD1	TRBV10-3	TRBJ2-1	CAIRGTGPRVEQFF	TGTGCCATCAGAGGGACAGGGCCTAGGGTAGAGCAGTTCTTC
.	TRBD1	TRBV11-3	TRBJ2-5	CASSPPTGGETQYF	TGTGCCAGCAGCCCCCCGACAGGGGGAGAGACCCAGTACTTC
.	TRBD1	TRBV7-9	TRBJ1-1	CASSLLPGGMNTEAFF	TGTGCCAGCAGCTTACTGCCAGGGGGCATGAACACTGAAGCTTTCTTT